The 2 T cell receptor beta chains reported below all come from one sample, sequenced in a study of CD8 T cells in Susac syndrome. RNA amounts of roughly 0.45 to 1 ug underwent reverse transcription with random hexamers. Each CDR3 protein is one row after TCRdb ran MiXCR on the immunoSEQ multiplex PCR reads. Of about 53,000 distinct CDR3 sequences in the sample, around 93% were seen once. The sample consisted of CD8+ T cells from PBMCs. These receptors were taken from a human donor with Susac syndrome.

V is TRBV20-1 and J is TRBJ2-1; perhaps D is TRBD1 or TRBD2 (5 bases each). V dropped 4 bases and J dropped 7 bases, with 23 bases sitting between them. CDR3 length equals 16 residues. CDR1 and CDR2 from the germline V gene are DFQATT and SNEGSKA (reference sequence). The CDR3 is CSATGPPALVTNEQFF. The CDR3 DNA sequence: TGCAGTGCTACGGGACCTCCGGCACTAGTCACTAATGAGCAGTTCTTC.

This sequence joins TRBV10-3 and TRBJ2-7; D gene uncertain. Trimming took 0 bases from V and 3 from J, leaving 6 bases between them. The CDR3 extends over 13 amino acids. Germline assignment: CDR1 ENHRY and CDR2 SYGVKD. The CDR3 protein is CAISESSIYEQYF. CDR3 DNA: TGTGCCATCAGTGAGTCGTCCATCTACGAGCAGTACTTC.